What follows is one TCR beta chain and its context. Its antigen is not known. As to time point: sample taken at primary tumor resection. Tumor, nontumor lung or frozen PBMC supplied whole RNA, sequenced without sorting. The donor group consisted of roughly 70 patients who had untreated, early-stage non-small cell lung cancer. The data are from a study of spatial heterogeneity in lung cancer. As for the study in general: Combinations of a unique TCR and a UMI were tallied in raw reads, and on average each appeared more than ten times.

General study points: Ubiquitous, expanded tumor-derived TCRs were more frequently observed in blood at resection than at follow-up.

Every TCR cDNA molecule bore a unique molecular identifier. In TCRdb, the 5' RACE reads were re-called with MiXCR into one record per CDR3 protein. The sample includes about 39,000 distinct CDR3 sequences, around 5.8% seen only once; the top ten take around 10%. Trimming stripped 5 bases from V and 2 bases from J, with 7 bases between. The CDR3 runs 13 residues. Germline CDR1 reads MNHEY; CDR2 reads SVGEGT. The specimen comprised PBMCs, sampled at surgery. The chain carries TRBV6-2 or TRBV6-3 and TRBJ2-1; tentative D call: TRBD1 (6 bases). The TCR originated in a male donor with early-stage non-small cell lung cancer. The CDR3 reads CASSRGTYNEQFF. The CDR3 DNA reads as TGTGCCAGCAGTAGGGGGACCTACAATGAGCAGTTCTTC.